This passage covers 13 T cell receptor beta chains from one sample sequenced in a study of blood T cell repertoires in COVID-19. The table came from immunoSEQ multiplex PCR; TCRdb's copy has only in-frame clones and leaves some out. Here the sample spans about 440,000 clones, nearly 90% being singletons. Sequenced input: PBMCs or T cells enriched from blood (not recorded which). These receptors were taken from a woman between 18 and 29 years old with acute COVID-19.

This chain uses TRBV24-1 with TRBJ2-1, with D maybe TRBD1 (6 bases). The CDR3 has 13 residues. Germline V gene sequence: CDR1 KGHDR, CDR2 SFDVKD. The V end was cut by 4 bases, the J end by 8 bases, with 11 bases between. The CDR3 DNA sequence: TGTGCCACCAGTGACATAGGGGGAGATGAGCAGTTCTTC. This encodes CATSDIGGDEQFF.

This clone showed up just once. The rearrangement joins TRBV14 to TRBJ2-7; 8 bases fit TRBD1. Germline V CDR1 and CDR2: SGHDN, FVKESK. The CDR3 loop spans 16 amino acids. V shed 0 bases, J shed 3 bases, and the junction held 7 bases outside the gene matches. The CDR3 sequence is CASSQDQRTGFYEQYF. DNA of the CDR3: TGTGCCAGCAGCCAAGATCAGAGGACAGGGTTCTACGAGCAGTACTTC.

V usage is TRBV4-3 and J usage is TRBJ1-4; D perhaps matches TRBD1 (6 bases). Trimming removed 0 bases at V and 4 bases at J, with 15 bases between. Germline V lookup: CDR1 LGHNA, CDR2 YSLEER. CDR3 length equals 17 residues. In nucleotides, the CDR3 is TGCGCCAGCAGCCAAGAATACGGGGGGCGGGGTAATGAAAAACTGTTTTTT. As protein: CASSQEYGGRGNEKLFF.

The J gene is TRBJ1-3, the V gene TRBV7-2; 8 bases map to TRBD1. The CDR3 covers 17 residues. With V trimmed by 1 base and J by 4 bases, 9 bases remained unmatched. Germline assignment: CDR1 SGHTA and CDR2 FQGNSA. The chain's CDR3 is CASSLVRTGQAGNTIYF. The CDR3 DNA reads as TGTGCCAGCAGCTTAGTTCGGACAGGGCAGGCAGGAAACACCATATATTTT.

The chain links TRBV5-5 to TRBJ2-3; D possibly corresponds to TRBD2 (6 bases). The CDR3 contains 14 residues. Looked up from germline, CDR1 is SGHKS and CDR2 is YYEKEE (reference sequence). V was clipped by 3 bases and J by 4 bases, with 12 bases between them. CDR3 coding DNA: TGTGCCAGCAGCTGGACCGGGGGTTCAGATACGCAGTATTTT. This sequence encodes CASSWTGGSDTQYF.

The rearrangement uses TRBV5-4 and TRBJ2-7; 9 bases are shared with TRBD2. The V and J ends lost 4 bases and 7 bases, in that order; junction bases with no gene match: 12. The V gene's germline CDR1 is SGHNT and CDR2 YYREEE (reference sequence). CDR3 length equals 15 residues. The CDR3, as DNA: TGTGCCAGCAGCCCGCGCCTAGCGGGGTCAGGAGAGCAGTACTTC. Translation gives CASSPRLAGSGEQYF.

V gene TRBV30 combines with J gene TRBJ2-2, with a tentative D call TRBD2 (5 bases). Deletions cut 3 bases from V and 7 bases from J, with 15 bases between. Germline lookup yields CDR1 GTSNPN and CDR2 SVGIG (reference sequence). CDR3 length: 14 amino acids. The CDR3 coding sequence is TGTGCCTGGAGGTCGGACTTTCAAGTCGGGGAGCTGTTTTTT. Protein sequence: CAWRSDFQVGELFF.

The chain is built from TRBV7-9 and TRBJ1-1; D is undetermined. The germline CDR1 and CDR2 sequences are SEHNR and FQNEAQ (reference sequence). The CDR3 contains 11 residues. The V gene lost 5 bases and the J gene lost 8 bases, with 9 bases spanning the gap. CDR3 nucleotide sequence: TGTGCCAGCAGCACAGCCCAGGAAGCTTTCTTT. As protein: CASSTAQEAFF.

The V gene is TRBV5-6, the J gene TRBJ2-7; the match to TRBD1 covers 9 bases. Germline V gives CDR1 SGHDT, CDR2 YYEEEE. The CDR3 has 19 amino acids. V dropped 5 bases and J dropped 4; count of bases not matched to a gene: 22. The CDR3 region is CASSVTGTGRGLKRYEQYF. The CDR3 DNA is TGTGCCAGCAGTGTCACCGGGACAGGGAGAGGTTTGAAGCGGTACGAGCAGTACTTC.

The CDR3 region is CASSLEGQGAETQYF. The CDR3 DNA follows: TGTGCCAGCAGCTTAGAGGGACAGGGGGCCGAGACCCAGTACTTC. This chain connects TRBV11-3 to TRBJ2-5, with 12 bases aligning to TRBD1. The germline gives CDR1 SGHNT, CDR2 YENEEA. Unmatched junction bases numbered 1, after V lost 0 bases and J lost 5 bases. The length of the CDR3 is 15 residues.

For this clone: This same CDR3 is encoded by further DNA sequences in the sample. The rearrangement links TRBV11-2 to TRBJ1-2; possibly TRBD1 for D (5 bases). The V gene lost 1 base and the J gene lost 4 bases, with 7 bases spanning the gap. Germline V lookup: CDR1 SGHAT, CDR2 FQNNGV. The CDR3 sequence is 13 residues long. The DNA of the CDR3 is TGTGCCAGCAGCTTAGGGGGCATCTATGGCTACACCTTC. Translated, it gives CASSLGGIYGYTF.

V gene TRBV6-5 combines with J gene TRBJ1-4; D not resolved. The CDR3 length is 11 residues. The germline CDR1 and CDR2 sequences are MNHEY and SVGAGI. Trimming removed 10 bases from V and 7 bases from J, with 10 bases in between. DNA of the CDR3: TGTGCCATCAGACTTGGTGAAAAACTGTTTTTT. This codes for CAIRLGEKLFF.

The chain joins TRBV5-5 to TRBJ2-7, with D possibly being TRBD1 (7 bases). Germline CDR1 SGHKS, CDR2 YYEKEE (reference sequence). Trimming left V 3 bases short and J 3 bases short, with 16 bases between. This CDR3 region has 15 residues. The CDR3 here is CASSSQGGRDYEQYF. The DNA for the CDR3 is TGTGCCAGCAGCTCGCAGGGGGGAAGGGACTACGAGCAGTACTTC. The whole variable domain, remainder taken from reference TRBV5-5 and TRBJ2-7, is DAGVTQSPTHLIKTRGQQVTLRCSPISGHKSVSWYQQVLGQGPQFIFQYYEKEERGRGNFPDRFSARQFPNYSSELNVNALLLGDSALYLCASSSQGGRDYEQYFGPGTRLTVT.